A selection of T cell receptor beta chains follows, all from one sample in a study of long-term antiretroviral therapy in people with HIV. Here immunoSEQ multiplex PCR was the method, and the copy in TCRdb shows in-frame clones only, minus some. Among 19,000 or so clones listed, about 80% were seen once. The material sequenced was unsorted PBMCs, taken 0.3 years before starting antiretroviral therapy. The receptor source for this set is a man aged 50-60 years with HIV. Each CDR3 is given with its conserved first and last residue. D genes are given only for firm matches. Only some rows state a clone size, as once, few, many or a class for expanded clones.

cdr3_length,d_call,clone_size,v_call,j_call,cdr3_nt,cdr3_aa
16,TRBD1,.,TRBV7-2,TRBJ2-2,TGTGCCAGCAGCTTTCTCCGGGACAGGGCGATCGGGGAGCTGTTTTTT,CASSFLRDRAIGELFF
17,.,.,TRBV5-5,TRBJ1-5,TGTGCCAGCAGCTTTAAGAGTTCCAGGGCCGGCAATCAGCCCCAGCATTTT,CASSFKSSRAGNQPQHF
16,TRBD2,.,TRBV7-6,TRBJ2-1,TGTGCCAGCAGTCCCCCCGGGACTAGCAGCCACAATGAGCAGTTCTTC,CASSPPGTSSHNEQFF
14,.,.,TRBV11-3,TRBJ1-1,TGTGCCAGCAGCTTAGGGAGGGGACACACTGAAGCTTTCTTT,CASSLGRGHTEAFF
15,TRBD2,.,TRBV30,TRBJ2-1,TGTGCCTGGAGTAGGTTAGCGGGGGTTTACAATGAGCAGTTCTTC,CAWSRLAGVYNEQFF
13,TRBD1,.,TRBV30,TRBJ2-3,TGTGCCTCTGGACAGGGGAGCACAGATACGCAGTATTTT,CASGQGSTDTQYF
16,.,.,TRBV27,TRBJ1-1,TGTGCCAGCAGTTTATTGGGGGGCCTCCCCGGGACTGAAGCTTTCTTT,CASSLLGGLPGTEAFF
14,TRBD2,.,TRBV30,TRBJ2-2,TGTGCCTGGAAAGGGCTAGCGGACACCGGGGAGCTGTTTTTT,CAWKGLADTGELFF
16,TRBD2,.,TRBV10-3,TRBJ2-7,TGTGCCATCAGTGAAGGAGACGGGGGGGCTTTACACGAGCAGTACTTC,CAISEGDGGALHEQYF
17,TRBD2,.,TRBV5-1,TRBJ2-3,TGCGCCAGCAGCTTGGCCGGTAGCGGGGGATCGGCAGATACGCAGTATTTT,CASSLAGSGGSADTQYF
16,.,.,TRBV27,TRBJ2-3,TGTGCCAGCAGTCGCCCGTCAGGACCTAGCACAGATACGCAGTATTTT,CASSRPSGPSTDTQYF
17,.,.,TRBV4-3,TRBJ1-2,TGCGCCAGCAGCCCTTCCGGGGGAATCCGCTTCGACTATGGCTACACCTTC,CASSPSGGIRFDYGYTF
15,TRBD1,.,TRBV25-1,TRBJ2-2,TGTGCCAGCAGAGGGACAGGGGGACGCACCGGGGAGCTGTTTTTT,CASRGTGGRTGELFF
12,.,.,TRBV7-2,TRBJ2-7,TGTGCCAGCAGCTCGTTGTCCTACGAGCAGTACTTC,CASSSLSYEQYF
15,.,.,TRBV5-1,TRBJ1-2,TGCGCCAGCAGCTTGGCTGCAGATGGGGACTATGGCTACACCTTC,CASSLAADGDYGYTF
14,TRBD2,.,TRBV5-4,TRBJ2-5,TGTGCCAGCAGCTTGAAAGCGGGAGGGGAGACCCAGTACTTC,CASSLKAGGETQYF
15,.,.,TRBV7-9,TRBJ1-2,TGTGCCAGCAGCTTAGCGGAGAGAGTGAACTATGGCTACACCTTC,CASSLAERVNYGYTF
13,TRBD1,.,TRBV5-1,TRBJ1-2,TGCGCCAGCAGCTTCGGGACAGGCTATGGCTACACCTTC,CASSFGTGYGYTF
19,.,.,TRBV11-3,TRBJ1-6,TGTGCCAGCAGCTTAGTCGTGACAGCCTGCCCTTCCTATAATTCACCCCTCCACTTT,CASSLVVTACPSYNSPLHF
12,.,.,TRBV29-1,TRBJ2-5,TGCACATATGACAGAGACCAAGAGACCCAGTACTTC,CTYDRDQETQYF
16,.,.,TRBV28,TRBJ1-2,TGTGCCAGCACCGACATGTTATGGGGTGTAGACTATGGCTACACCTTC,CASTDMLWGVDYGYTF
14,.,few,TRBV13,TRBJ1-1,TGTGCCAGCCTGCTCTACAGTATGAACACTGAAGCTTTCTTT,CASLLYSMNTEAFF
12,.,.,TRBV4-3,TRBJ2-1,TGCGCCAGCAGCCAAGGCAAGACAACGCAGTTCTTC,CASSQGKTTQFF
15,TRBD2,.,TRBV27,TRBJ2-7,TGTGCCAGCCGCACTAGCGGGAGGAGCACCTACGAGCAGTACTTC,CASRTSGRSTYEQYF
15,.,.,TRBV6-6,TRBJ2-1,TGTGCCAGCAGCAGACCCGGGCTGGCCCTCGATGAGCAGTTCTTC,CASSRPGLALDEQFF
12,TRBD1,.,TRBV6-5,TRBJ1-2,TGTGCCAGCAGCCGGGACAGCTATGGCTACACCTTC,CASSRDSYGYTF
13,TRBD2,medium-sized,TRBV10-1,TRBJ2-1,TGCGCCAGCAGTGAGTGGACTAGTAATGAGCAGTTCTTC,CASSEWTSNEQFF
11,.,.,TRBV30,TRBJ1-1,TGTGCCTGGAGTGTAGGCAGACAAGCTTTCTTT,CAWSVGRQAFF
15,TRBD1,.,TRBV5-1,TRBJ1-5,TGCGCCAGCAGCCCCGGACAGGGGCCGGCGGTAGCCCAGCATTTT,CASSPGQGPAVAQHF
16,.,.,TRBV7-9,TRBJ2-7,TGTGCCAGCAGCTCCGGATCGACATATGTCTCCTACGAGCAGTACTTC,CASSSGSTYVSYEQYF
12,TRBD1,.,TRBV2,TRBJ1-2,TGTGCCAGCAGGGACAGGGTTGGTGGCTACACCTTC,CASRDRVGGYTF
13,.,.,TRBV19,TRBJ1-3,TGTGCCAGTAGTATTGACAGAGGAAACACCATATATTTT,CASSIDRGNTIYF
15,.,.,TRBV6-5,TRBJ1-1,TGTGCCAGCAGGCCCCAGAAGGAGGTTTATGCTAAAGCTTTCTTT,CASRPQKEVYAKAFF
16,TRBD1,.,TRBV4-1,TRBJ2-5,TGCGCCAGCAGTCTAACAAGACAGGGGGCGGGAGAGACCCAGTACTTC,CASSLTRQGAGETQYF
19,TRBD2,.,TRBV5-1,TRBJ2-1,TGCGCCAGCAGCTTGGCTAGCGGGGGCAATAAGGGGCGCTACAATGAGCAGTTCTTC,CASSLASGGNKGRYNEQFF
16,.,.,TRBV2,TRBJ1-5,TGTGCCAGCAATAAATGGCAGGATAGTACCAATCAGCCCCAGCATTTT,CASNKWQDSTNQPQHF
15,TRBD2,.,TRBV6-1,TRBJ2-3,TGTGCCAGCGCTAGACTAGCGGGAAGCACAGATACGCAGTATTTT,CASARLAGSTDTQYF
15,.,few,TRBV28,TRBJ1-2,TGTGCCAGCAGAGCCCCCGCCGAACAGAACTATGGCTACACCTTC,CASRAPAEQNYGYTF
15,.,.,TRBV7-2,TRBJ1-2,TGTGCCAGCAGCTTAGCGAGGAGACAGGACTATGGCTACACCTTC,CASSLARRQDYGYTF
14,.,.,TRBV5-3,TRBJ2-1,TGTGCCAGCAGCTTAGAGGTGGCCTACAATGAGCAGTTCTTC,CASSLEVAYNEQFF
16,TRBD2,.,TRBV6-6,TRBJ2-2,TGTGCCAGCAGTTACGGGAACGGGGGGGACACCGGGGAGCTGTTTTTT,CASSYGNGGDTGELFF
16,TRBD1,.,TRBV18,TRBJ1-1,TGTGCCAGCTCACGAGTGGGCAGGGGGTTAAACACTGAAGCTTTCTTT,CASSRVGRGLNTEAFF
15,.,.,TRBV29-1,TRBJ2-7,TGCAGCGTTGAAGCCTCATCAGGGACATCCTACGAGCAGTACTTC,CSVEASSGTSYEQYF
18,TRBD1,.,TRBV11-2,TRBJ1-1,TGTGCCAGCAGCTTAGATTACAGGGACAGGGGCTCGAACACTGAAGCTTTCTTT,CASSLDYRDRGSNTEAFF
19,TRBD1,.,TRBV7-8,TRBJ1-5,TGTGCCAGCAGCTTAGCGTATGGGACAGGGGGTCATAGCAATCAGCCCCAGCATTTT,CASSLAYGTGGHSNQPQHF
15,.,.,TRBV21-1,TRBJ2-7,TGTGCCAGCAGCAATAGCACTAGCGGGAGCAACGAGCAGTACTTC,CASSNSTSGSNEQYF
15,TRBD1,once,TRBV19,TRBJ2-4,TGTGCCAGTAGGAAGAGCCGGGACAGCAAAAACATTCAGTACTTC,CASRKSRDSKNIQYF